What follows are 16 T cell receptor beta chains derived from one specimen sequenced in a study of blood T cell repertoires in COVID-19. Assay used: immunoSEQ multiplex PCR; TCRdb lists only in-frame clones, some missing. The sample shows roughly 70,000 clones, over 85% of them seen only once. What was sequenced was peripheral blood. Receptors originate from a man aged 55 to 70 with acute or convalescent COVID-19.

Only a few counts were recorded for this clone. This chain uses TRBV5-5 with TRBJ1-6, with a possible D match to TRBD1 (6 bases). The CDR3 sequence is 15 residues long. V shed 4 bases and J shed 9 bases, with 17 bases lying between them. The germline CDR1 and CDR2 sequences are SGHKS and YYEKEE (reference sequence). The CDR3 protein is CASSDTGTRGSPLHF. In DNA, the CDR3 is TGTGCCAGCAGCGACACAGGGACCAGGGGTTCACCCCTCCACTTT.

V and J are TRBV5-1 and TRBJ2-3; weak D call: TRBD1 (5 bases). The CDR3 contains 13 residues. V lost 3 bases, J lost 1 base, and 6 bases lay in between. In germline, CDR1 is SGHRS, CDR2 YFSETQ. The DNA for the CDR3 is TGCGCCAGCAGCTCACAGGGCACAGATACGCAGTATTTT. Protein product: CASSSQGTDTQYF.

V is TRBV2 and J is TRBJ2-5; TRBD1 is a possible D gene (6 bases). The CDR3 runs 14 residues. Germline values: CDR1 SNHLY, CDR2 FYNNEI. The germline V and J ends were trimmed by 5 bases and 2 bases, with 12 bases remaining between them. Here the CDR3 reads CASSRTENQETQYF. DNA for the CDR3: TGTGCCAGCAGTCGGACAGAAAATCAAGAGACCCAGTACTTC. The full variable domain, with the rest looked up from reference TRBV2 and TRBJ2-5, is EPEVTQTPSHQVTQMGQEVILRCVPISNHLYFYWYRQILGQKVEFLVSFYNNEISEKSEIFDDQFSVERPDGSNFTLKIRSTKLEDSAMYFCASSRTENQETQYFGPGTRLLVL.

This sequence joins TRBV9 and TRBJ2-7, with D perhaps matching TRBD1 (6 bases). Germline V gene sequence: CDR1 SGDLS, CDR2 YYNGEE. The CDR3 is 13 residues long. The V gene lost 3 bases and the J gene lost 3 bases, with 10 bases spanning the gap. The DNA for the CDR3 is TGTGCCAGCAGCGCTCACAGGGACTACGAGCAGTACTTC. Encoded protein: CASSAHRDYEQYF. The whole variable domain, remainder taken from reference TRBV9 and TRBJ2-7, is DSGVTQTPKHLITATGQRVTLRCSPRSGDLSVYWYQQSLDQGLQFLIQYYNGEERAKGNILERFSAQQFPDLHSELNLSSLELGDSALYFCASSAHRDYEQYFGPGTRLTVT.

This sequence joins TRBV5-1 and TRBJ2-2; D is undetermined. CDR1 and CDR2 (germline): SGHRS, YFSETQ. The CDR3 is 13 residues long. The V end lost 3 bases, the J end lost 5 bases, and 8 bases lay between the germline ends. This CDR3 is CASSSTVTGELFF. The CDR3 DNA reads as TGCGCCAGCAGCTCTACCGTTACCGGGGAGCTGTTTTTT.

The J gene is TRBJ1-5, the V gene TRBV25-1, with a tentative D call TRBD1 (5 bases). The CDR3 is made up of 14 amino acids. The germline gives CDR1 MGHDK, CDR2 SYGVNS. Trimming pared 3 bases from V and 3 bases from J, leaving 9 bases between. The CDR3 nucleotides are TGTGCCAGCAGTGACGTAGGGGTCAATCAGCCCCAGCATTTT. Protein sequence: CASSDVGVNQPQHF.

The CDR3 reads CASSRIQLTGGSNEQYF. The CDR3 DNA follows: TGTGCCAGCAGCCGGATACAGTTGACAGGTGGTTCCAACGAGCAGTACTTC. The rearrangement links TRBV3-1 (or the pseudogene TRBV3-2) to TRBJ2-7, with D perhaps matching TRBD1 (6 bases). The CDR3 length is 17 residues. V was cut by 4 bases and J by 5 bases, with 24 bases left in between. Germline assignment: CDR1 LGHDT and CDR2 YNNKEL (reference sequence).

The rearrangement links TRBV10-3 to TRBJ2-2; 9 bases fit TRBD1. Germline V gene sequence: CDR1 ENHRY, CDR2 SYGVKD. This CDR3 contains 14 residues. Trimming took 4 bases from V and 6 from J; bases not matched to a gene: 3. As DNA, the CDR3 is TGTGCCATCAGTGGGACAGGGGAATCCGGGGAGCTGTTTTTT. Translating gives CAISGTGESGELFF.

V usage is TRBV27 and J usage is TRBJ2-3; TRBD2 agrees at 8 bases. After removal of 2 bases from V and 0 bases from J, the junction contained 7 bases not matched to a gene. This CDR3 is 17 amino acids long. In germline, CDR1 is MNHEY, CDR2 SMNVEV (reference sequence). CDR3 residues: CASSLGQRGPSTDTQYF. CDR3 DNA: TGTGCCAGCAGTTTAGGGCAGCGGGGGCCTAGCACAGATACGCAGTATTTT.

For this clone: A junction boundary mismatches the germline segment, possibly from a read error. The rearrangement links TRBV2 to TRBJ2-3, with D perhaps TRBD2 (6 bases). CDR3 size: 12 residues. From germline, CDR1 is SNHLY and CDR2 FYNNEI. CDR3 residues: CASSEGGVEPLF. Written as DNA, the CDR3 is TGTGCCAGCAGTGAAGGGGGGGTGGAACCCCTTTTT.

This rearrangement joins TRBV5-6 to TRBJ1-5; possible D gene TRBD1, 5 bases. V was clipped by 2 bases and J by 0 bases, with 9 bases between them. The CDR3 loop spans 15 amino acids. Germline V CDR1 and CDR2: SGHDT, YYEEEE. The CDR3 DNA is TGTGCCAGCAGCTTTGGGGGGTATAGCAATCAGCCCCAGCATTTT. Protein: CASSFGGYSNQPQHF.

The J gene is TRBJ1-1, the V gene TRBV25-1; the D gene is possibly TRBD1 (5 bases). CDR3 size: 14 residues. Germline V lookup: CDR1 MGHDK, CDR2 SYGVNS. Between the trimmed V and J ends, which lost 10 bases and 0 bases, there was a span of 15 bases. CDR3 sequence: CATPGRGLNTEAFF. CDR3 in DNA: TGTGCCACTCCAGGGAGGGGTTTGAACACTGAAGCTTTCTTT.

The chain recombines TRBV5-1 with TRBJ2-3; D unclear. The CDR3 is 16 amino acids. Trimming shortened V by 0 bases and J by 0 bases, and 11 bases separated the two germline ends. CDR1 is SGHRS, CDR2 YFSETQ, per germline. The CDR3 coding sequence is TGCGCCAGCAGCTTGGGGGCCCAAACTAGCACAGATACGCAGTATTTT. Translating it yields CASSLGAQTSTDTQYF.

The chain joins TRBV19 to TRBJ2-3, with 13 bases that match TRBD2. After removal of 4 bases from V and 5 bases from J, the junction contained 15 bases not matched to a gene. Germline V lookup: CDR1 LNHDA, CDR2 SQIVND (reference sequence). The CDR3 covers 19 residues. The CDR3 DNA reads TGTGCCAGTAGTACGCAATTCCCCGGGACTAGCGGGGTAGTAGATACGCAGTATTTT. It yields the protein CASSTQFPGTSGVVDTQYF.

The rearrangement joins TRBV14 to TRBJ2-7, with TRBD2 as a possible D gene (6 bases). Trimming pared 5 bases from V and 3 bases from J, leaving 11 bases between. CDR1 and CDR2 from the germline V gene are SGHDN and FVKESK. The CDR3 contains 13 residues. Here the CDR3 DNA reads TGTGCCAGCAGCTCTCTTAGCGGCTACGAGCAGTACTTC. It yields the protein CASSSLSGYEQYF. Using reference TRBV14 and TRBJ2-7 for the parts outside the CDR3, the full variable domain is EAGVTQFPSHSVIEKGQTVTLRCDPISGHDNLYWYRRVMGKEIKFLLHFVKESKQDESGMPNNRFLAERTGGTYSTLKVQPAELEDSGVYFCASSSLSGYEQYFGPGTRLTVT.

The rearrangement links TRBV11-2 to TRBJ1-6; 9 nucleotides line up with TRBD1. The J segment lost 5 bases and the V segment lost 5 bases, leaving 4 bases of the junction unmatched. CDR1 is SGHAT, CDR2 FQNNGV, per germline. The CDR3 runs 15 residues. The CDR3 nucleotides read TGTGCCAGCAGCCCCGGGACAGGGAATAATTCACCCCTCCACTTT. As protein: CASSPGTGNNSPLHF. Filled out from reference TRBV11-2 and TRBJ1-6, the complete variable domain reads EAGVAQSPRYKIIEKRQSVAFWCNPISGHATLYWYQQILGQGPKLLIQFQNNGVVDDSQLPKDRFSAERLKGVDSTLKIQPAKLEDSAVYLCASSPGTGNNSPLHFGNGTRLTVT.